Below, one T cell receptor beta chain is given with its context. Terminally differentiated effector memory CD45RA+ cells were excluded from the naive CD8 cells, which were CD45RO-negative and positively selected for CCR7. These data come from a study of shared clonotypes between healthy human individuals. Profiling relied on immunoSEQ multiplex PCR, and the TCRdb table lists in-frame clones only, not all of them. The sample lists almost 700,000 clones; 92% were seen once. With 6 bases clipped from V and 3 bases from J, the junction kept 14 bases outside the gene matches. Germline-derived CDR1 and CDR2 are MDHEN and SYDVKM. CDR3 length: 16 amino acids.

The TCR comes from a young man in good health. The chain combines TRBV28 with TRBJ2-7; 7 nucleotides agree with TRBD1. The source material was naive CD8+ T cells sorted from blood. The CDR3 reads CASSRIPGTDVYEQYF. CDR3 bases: TGTGCCAGCAGCCGAATTCCCGGGACAGACGTCTACGAGCAGTACTTC.